These 32 T cell receptor beta chains were sequenced from one sample in a study of blood T cell repertoires in COVID-19. The repertoire was sequenced with immunoSEQ multiplex PCR; TCRdb's copy has only in-frame clones and lacks some. The table has a few hundred thousand clones, over 75% seen once. Material: peripheral blood. These receptors were collected from a woman in her sixties or seventies with COVID-19, enrolled during active disease.

The chain employs TRBV6-2 or TRBV6-3 and TRBJ2-5; 9 bases agree with TRBD2. With 5 bases clipped from V and 4 bases from J, the junction kept 20 bases outside the gene matches. Germline V gene sequence: CDR1 MNHEY, CDR2 SVGEGT. The length of the CDR3 is 19 residues. The CDR3 DNA reads TGTGCCAGCAGTACCCGACCACAACGGGCGGGAGGGCCGTCAGAGACCCAGTACTTC. This encodes CASSTRPQRAGGPSETQYF.

The sample holds a few counts of this clone. This sequence joins TRBV28 and TRBJ1-1; 7 bases line up with TRBD1. There are 13 residues in the CDR3. The germline CDR1 and CDR2 sequences are MDHEN and SYDVKM. After removal of 8 bases from V and 2 bases from J, the junction contained 5 bases not matched to a gene. The CDR3 DNA is TGTGCCAGCTTACAGGGGTCCAACACTGAAGCTTTCTTT. Translating it yields CASLQGSNTEAFF.

This clone appeared a single time. V is TRBV14 and J is TRBJ1-1; TRBD1 agrees at 8 bases. The junction had 12 bases not matched to a gene; V was cut back by 2 bases and J by 1 base. CDR3 length: 18 residues. Germline CDR1 is SGHDN and CDR2 is FVKESK. The CDR3 sequence is CASSQQARQGSGNTEAFF. CDR3 in DNA: TGTGCCAGCAGCCAACAAGCAAGACAGGGGTCGGGGAACACTGAAGCTTTCTTT.

The chain carries TRBV5-4 and TRBJ2-4, with TRBD1 as a possible D gene (5 bases). Trimming removed 2 bases at V and 6 bases at J, with 15 bases between. The CDR3 runs 15 residues. Looked up from germline, CDR1 is SGHNT and CDR2 is YYREEE (reference sequence). As DNA, the CDR3 is TGTGCCAGCAGCTTTGGGGCAGGGAATGGAAACATTCAGTACTTC. Encoded protein: CASSFGAGNGNIQYF.

The chain couples TRBV11-2 to TRBJ2-7, with D hard to call. The CDR3 runs 12 residues. V was clipped by 4 bases and J by 5 bases, with 9 bases between them. Germline CDR1 SGHAT, CDR2 FQNNGV. DNA for the CDR3: TGTGCCAGCAGCTCCAATTTCAACGAGCAGTACTTC. Translation gives CASSSNFNEQYF.

The rearrangement uses TRBV7-9 and TRBJ2-7; 7 bases fit TRBD1. The CDR3 has 14 amino acids. Germline V CDR1 and CDR2: SEHNR, FQNEAQ (reference sequence). The J segment lost 2 bases and the V segment lost 4 bases, leaving 5 bases of the junction unmatched. CDR3 residues: CASSSSGTAYEQYF. The CDR3 DNA reads TGTGCCAGCAGCTCCTCGGGGACAGCCTACGAGCAGTACTTC.

The J gene is TRBJ1-1, the V gene TRBV6-1, with TRBD1 matching over 7 bases. The CDR3 runs 14 residues. The trim removed 3 bases at V and 5 bases at J, leaving 6 bases unmatched. The germline V gene encodes CDR1 MNHNS and CDR2 SASEGT. The CDR3 DNA sequence: TGTGCCAGCAGTGAGACAGGGCTTTTGACTGAAGCTTTCTTT. As protein: CASSETGLLTEAFF.

This sequence joins TRBV18 and TRBJ2-5, with D possibly being TRBD1 (6 bases). The germline CDR1 and CDR2 sequences are KGHSH and LQKENI. V was trimmed by 5 bases and J by 3 bases, leaving 10 bases between them. This CDR3 is 13 amino acids long. Here the CDR3 DNA reads TGTGCCAGCTCAATGGACAGAAAAGAGACCCAGTACTTC. Its protein product is CASSMDRKETQYF. Full variable domain (missing parts from reference TRBV18 and TRBJ2-5): NAGVMQNPRHLVRRRGQEARLRCSPMKGHSHVYWYRQLPEEGLKFMVYLQKENIIDESGMPKERFSAEFPKEGPSILRIQQVVRGDSAAYFCASSMDRKETQYFGPGTRLLVL.

The V gene is TRBV5-4, the J gene TRBJ1-2; TRBD1 agrees at 12 bases. J gave up 3 bases and V 3 bases, and 3 bases lay outside the gene matches. The germline V gene has CDR1 SGHNT and CDR2 YYREEE (reference sequence). CDR3 length: 15 residues. Here the CDR3 DNA reads TGTGCCAGCAGCTGGGGACAGGGGGCCGACTATGGCTACACCTTC. Translated: CASSWGQGADYGYTF.

The J gene is TRBJ1-5, the V gene TRBV3-1 (or the pseudogene TRBV3-2); possible D gene TRBD1, 5 bases. Germline V gene sequence: CDR1 LGHDT, CDR2 YNNKEL (reference sequence). The CDR3 extends over 13 amino acids. Trimming removed 5 bases at V and 7 bases at J, with 12 bases between. The CDR3 protein is CASSRGTGQPQHF. The CDR3, as DNA: TGTGCCAGCAGCAGGGGTACAGGACAGCCCCAGCATTTT.

The rearrangement uses TRBV19 and TRBJ1-1, with D tentatively TRBD1 (5 bases). CDR3 length: 16 residues. CDR1 and CDR2 from the germline V gene are LNHDA and SQIVND (reference sequence). Trimming took off 6 bases at V and 6 bases at J, with 23 bases between the two ends. In nucleotides, the CDR3 is TGTGCCAGTAGCGCGCCCGGGGATAAAGGGACTCCTGAAGCTTTCTTT. Its translation: CASSAPGDKGTPEAFF.

The V and J genes are TRBV28 and TRBJ2-7; the match to TRBD1 covers 7 bases. In germline, CDR1 is MDHEN, CDR2 SYDVKM. The CDR3 extends over 15 amino acids. With 6 bases clipped from V and 1 base from J, the junction kept 9 bases outside the gene matches. The CDR3 sequence is CASRQTGAQSYEQYF. In DNA form, the CDR3 reads TGTGCCAGCAGACAAACAGGGGCCCAATCCTACGAGCAGTACTTC.

The CDR3 here is CASSLVWEASYEQYF. CDR3 coding DNA: TGTGCCAGCAGCTTAGTGTGGGAGGCGTCCTACGAGCAGTACTTC. This chain joins TRBV7-2 and TRBJ2-7, with a weak D call TRBD2 (6 bases). Trimming left V 1 base short and J 1 base short, with 11 bases between. Germline-derived CDR1 and CDR2 are SGHTA and FQGNSA. There are 15 residues in the CDR3.

The rearrangement joins TRBV27 to TRBJ2-3; 8 bases agree with TRBD2. V lost 5 bases and J lost 14; bases outside the gene matches: 9. Germline lookup yields CDR1 MNHEY and CDR2 SMNVEV (reference sequence). This CDR3 spans 12 amino acids. In DNA, the CDR3 is TGTGCCAGCAGTATTAGGGGACTAGAATCGTATTTT. Residues: CASSIRGLESYF.

This clone showed up just a few times. The CDR3, as DNA: TGTGCCTGGAGTATCGGGGTTTATGGGGCCAACGTCCTGACTTTC. Its translation is CAWSIGVYGANVLTF. The rearrangement uses TRBV30 and TRBJ2-6, with D possibly being TRBD2 (5 bases). The germline V gene encodes CDR1 GTSNPN and CDR2 SVGIG (reference sequence). V lost 2 bases to trimming and J lost 3 bases, with 11 bases between them. There are 15 residues in the CDR3.

This chain connects TRBV7-2 to TRBJ2-7; 9 positions agree with TRBD2. Unmatched junction bases numbered 4, after V lost 1 base and J lost 3 bases. CDR1 is SGHTA, CDR2 FQGNSA, per germline. CDR3 length: 15 amino acids. The chain's CDR3 is CASSLGAGGNYEQYF. The CDR3 region has the DNA TGTGCCAGCAGCTTAGGGGCGGGAGGGAACTACGAGCAGTACTTC.

The chain employs TRBV7-2 and TRBJ2-7, with TRBD2 matching 11 bases. V shed 2 bases and J 2 bases; nucleotides not matched to a gene: 11. Germline V gene sequence: CDR1 SGHTA, CDR2 FQGNSA. This CDR3 comprises 18 residues. CDR3 loop: CASSLQQASGRFTYEQYF. CDR3 DNA: TGTGCCAGCAGCTTACAGCAGGCTAGCGGGAGGTTTACCTACGAGCAGTACTTC.

V usage is TRBV12-5 and J usage is TRBJ2-3; possibly TRBD2 for D (5 bases). This CDR3 is 16 amino acids long. The germline CDR1 and CDR2 sequences are LGHNT and FRNRAP. The V and J ends lost 1 base and 8 bases respectively, with 19 bases between them. The CDR3 nucleotides read TGTGCTAGTGGTTTGGGGCTCGTGGACTCTGGCGGTACGCAGTATTTT. Its translation is CASGLGLVDSGGTQYF.

The CDR3 sequence is CASSYGLGDSNQPQHF. CDR3 coding DNA: TGTGCCAGCAGTTACGGTTTGGGAGATAGCAATCAGCCCCAGCATTTT. The rearrangement links TRBV6-6 to TRBJ1-5; D call uncertain. CDR3 size: 16 residues. The V end lost 2 bases, the J end lost 0 bases, and 11 bases lay between the germline ends. Per the germline V gene, CDR1 is MNHNY and CDR2 is SVGAGI (reference sequence).

This clone came up once. This chain links TRBV3-1 (or the pseudogene TRBV3-2) with TRBJ1-5; D uncertain. The CDR3 is made up of 14 amino acids. Germline CDR1 and CDR2: LGHDT and YNNKEL (reference sequence). The V end was cut by 1 base, the J end by 0 bases, with 4 bases between. The DNA for the CDR3 is TGTGCCAGCAGCCAAGGTCTTAGCAATCAGCCCCAGCATTTT. It specifies CASSQGLSNQPQHF.

The chain carries TRBV15 and TRBJ1-4; TRBD1 is a possible D gene (5 bases). This CDR3 is 18 amino acids long. Germline assignment: CDR1 LNHNV and CDR2 YYDKDF (reference sequence). The V end lost 0 bases, the J end lost 6 bases, and 20 bases lay between the germline ends. The CDR3 nucleotides are TGTGCCACCAGCAGAGATCCTCACCGGGGGGATATTCATGAAAAACTGTTTTTT. Amino acid sequence: CATSRDPHRGDIHEKLFF.

The V call is TRBV27, the J call TRBJ1-6; D might be TRBD1 (6 bases). This CDR3 is 16 amino acids long. The germline V gene encodes CDR1 MNHEY and CDR2 SMNVEV (reference sequence). The V end lost 5 bases, the J end lost 8 bases, and 19 bases lay between the germline ends. The CDR3 DNA is TGTGCCAGCAGTACTGTCGGGAGGACAGATCATTCACCCCTCCACTTT. Its translation: CASSTVGRTDHSPLHF.

The chain carries TRBV25-1 and TRBJ1-1, with unresolved D. This CDR3 has 11 amino acids. V lost 8 bases, J lost 5 bases, and 9 bases lay in between. Germline V gene data show CDR1 as MGHDK and CDR2 as SYGVNS. The CDR3 DNA is TGTGCCAGCCCACTGAGAACTGAAGCTTTCTTT. Its protein is CASPLRTEAFF.

This chain links TRBV19 with TRBJ2-1; 7 nucleotides line up with TRBD2. The CDR3 consists of 15 residues. Per germline, CDR1 LNHDA and CDR2 SQIVND (reference sequence). J gave up 4 bases and V 7 bases, and 10 bases lay outside the gene matches. The CDR3 loop reads CASTTSAAGYNEQFF. The CDR3 DNA reads TGTGCCAGTACCACCAGTGCAGCGGGGTACAATGAGCAGTTCTTC.

The V call is TRBV18, the J call TRBJ2-7; 7 bases fit TRBD1. The CDR3 consists of 16 residues. Germline V gene sequence: CDR1 KGHSH, CDR2 LQKENI. V lost 3 bases, J lost 0 bases, and 8 bases stayed unmatched. The CDR3 loop is CASSPNRGSISYEQYF. For the CDR3, the DNA is TGTGCCAGCTCACCGAACAGGGGATCCATCTCCTACGAGCAGTACTTC.

This clone came up a few times. The chain employs TRBV18 and TRBJ1-4; 11 positions match TRBD1. The V gene's germline CDR1 is KGHSH and CDR2 LQKENI. This CDR3 has 16 residues. The J segment lost 5 bases and the V segment lost 3 bases, leaving 5 bases of the junction unmatched. CDR3 DNA sequence: TGTGCCAGCTCACCCGGGACAGGGGGAATCAATGAAAAACTGTTTTTT. Its protein product is CASSPGTGGINEKLFF.

The genes are TRBV6-1 and TRBJ2-1, with a tentative D call TRBD2 (6 bases). Germline V lookup: CDR1 MNHNS, CDR2 SASEGT. The ends were cut back, 4 bases at V and 0 bases at J, with 13 bases in the middle. This CDR3 is 16 amino acids long. The DNA of the CDR3 is TGTGCCAGCAGTGGTTTTAGCGGTGACTCCTACAATGAGCAGTTCTTC. This codes for CASSGFSGDSYNEQFF.

The CDR3 loop is CASSQEWGTGANVLTF. For the CDR3, the DNA is TGCGCCAGCAGCCAAGAGTGGGGCACAGGGGCCAACGTCCTGACTTTC. The genes are TRBV4-3 and TRBJ2-6, with D possibly matching TRBD1 (5 bases). The germline V gene encodes CDR1 LGHNA and CDR2 YSLEER. The CDR3 spans 16 residues. Between the trimmed V and J ends, which lost 0 bases and 4 bases, there was a span of 10 bases.

V and J are TRBV6-5 and TRBJ2-7; a weak D match, TRBD1 (6 bases). Trimming stripped 4 bases from V and 6 bases from J, with 10 bases between. Germline V gives CDR1 MNHEY, CDR2 SVGAGI. The CDR3 runs to 12 residues. The CDR3 protein is CASSSGTSEQYF. The CDR3, as DNA: TGTGCCAGCAGTTCTGGGACATCCGAGCAGTACTTC.

Concerning this clone: This sample also contains other DNA sequences that code for the same CDR3. CDR3 sequence: CAISGGNQPQHF. The CDR3 nucleotides are TGTGCCATCAGTGGCGGCAATCAGCCCCAGCATTTT. The V and J genes are TRBV10-3 and TRBJ1-5; unclear D gene. Germline V CDR1 and CDR2: ENHRY, SYGVKD. CDR3 length: 12 residues. V lost 4 bases and J 2 bases, leaving 3 bases between the germline ends.

This clone was counted ten times or more. The chain has TRBV2 and TRBJ2-2; 13 nucleotides align to TRBD2. This CDR3 is built from 16 residues. CDR1 is SNHLY and CDR2 is FYNNEI in the germline V gene. J was trimmed by 6 bases and V by 7 bases; bases with no gene match: 8. CDR3: CASTGLAGRISGELFF. In DNA, the CDR3 is TGTGCCAGCACGGGACTAGCGGGGAGAATATCCGGGGAGCTGTTTTTT.

CDR3 nucleotide sequence: TGCAGCGTTGAAGATATCGGACAGGTGGGTGGCTACACCTTC. This encodes CSVEDIGQVGGYTF. The genes are TRBV29-1 and TRBJ1-2; 7 bases match TRBD1. This CDR3 spans 14 amino acids. Germline V gene data show CDR1 as SQVTM and CDR2 as ANQGSEA. The V and J ends lost 0 bases and 7 bases, in that order; junction bases with no gene match: 8. Using reference TRBV29-1 and TRBJ1-2 for the parts outside the CDR3, the full variable domain is SAVISQKPSRDICQRGTSLTIQCQVDSQVTMMFWYRQQPGQSLTLIATANQGSEATYESGFVIDKFPISRPNLTFSTLTVSNMSPEDSSIYLCSVEDIGQVGGYTFGSGTRLTVV.